The 10 T cell receptor beta chains reported below all come from one sample, sequenced in a study of OX40 agonist ivuxolimab in advanced cancers. The repertoire was sequenced with immunoSEQ multiplex PCR; TCRdb's copy has only in-frame clones and lacks some. The table lists fewer than 30,000 clones, 76% of them singletons. This sample comprised CD4+ or CD8+ T cells sorted from blood, obtained in a trial of the OX40 agonist ivuxolimab. These receptors came from an adult with an advanced solid tumor such as melanoma, head and neck, liver or kidney cancer.

This rearrangement joins TRBV5-4 to TRBJ1-1; TRBD1 matches at 8 bases. This CDR3 has 13 residues. With 3 bases clipped from V and 4 bases from J, the junction kept 2 bases outside the gene matches. Germline CDR1 SGHNT, CDR2 YYREEE (reference sequence). CDR3 DNA sequence: TGTGCCAGCAGCTCTGACAGGGGCACTGAAGCTTTCTTT. Protein product: CASSSDRGTEAFF.

The chain couples TRBV10-3 to TRBJ2-7; 9 nucleotides align to TRBD1. The CDR3 sequence is 13 residues long. The ends lost 6 bases at V and 4 bases at J; junction bases unmatched: 4. Looked up from germline, CDR1 is ENHRY and CDR2 is SYGVKD. The CDR3 nucleotides are TGTGCCATCAGGGACAGGGGTAGTTACGAGCAGTACTTC. It encodes CAIRDRGSYEQYF.

This clone was seen more than once but under ten times. J is TRBJ2-5 and V is TRBV2, with D possibly TRBD2 on 6 matching bases. V was pared by 2 bases and J by 4 bases, with 11 bases between. The CDR3 consists of 14 residues. Germline values: CDR1 SNHLY, CDR2 FYNNEI. The CDR3 is CASSEMLAAETQYF. The CDR3 DNA reads TGTGCCAGCAGTGAAATGTTAGCGGCAGAGACCCAGTACTTC.

The chain has TRBV29-1 and TRBJ2-5, with 11 positions matching TRBD1. V lost 3 bases, J lost 5 bases, and 5 bases stayed unmatched. This CDR3 is 14 amino acids long. Germline V gene sequence: CDR1 SQVTM, CDR2 ANQGSEA. The CDR3 coding sequence is TGCAGCGTTGATTGGACAGGGGGCGGCGAGACCCAGTACTTC. Residues: CSVDWTGGGETQYF.

The V gene is TRBV9, the J gene TRBJ2-3, with 8 bases aligning to TRBD2. The CDR3 contains 19 residues. With 0 bases clipped from V and 2 bases from J, the junction kept 14 bases outside the gene matches. Germline CDR1 reads SGDLS; CDR2 reads YYNGEE. The CDR3 here is CASSVGASGLLRPTDTQYF. For the CDR3, the DNA is TGTGCCAGCAGCGTAGGGGCTAGCGGGCTCCTACGGCCCACAGATACGCAGTATTTT.

The V call is TRBV9, the J call TRBJ2-5; D gene uncertain. There are 13 residues in the CDR3. The V gene lost 1 base and the J gene lost 1 base, with 5 bases spanning the gap. In germline, CDR1 is SGDLS, CDR2 YYNGEE. CDR3 protein: CASSVSRQETQYF. The CDR3 DNA reads as TGTGCCAGCAGCGTAAGTCGCCAAGAGACCCAGTACTTC.

This chain links TRBV7-2 with TRBJ2-5; no reliable D call. Germline V lookup: CDR1 SGHTA, CDR2 FQGNSA. The V and J ends lost 4 bases and 5 bases respectively, with 8 bases between them. CDR3 length: 12 residues. CDR3 in DNA: TGTGCCAGCAGCTACCTCCGGGAGACCCAGTACTTC. Translating it yields CASSYLRETQYF.

The chain recombines TRBV4-1 with TRBJ1-5, with D possibly matching TRBD1 (5 bases). The V end was cut by 0 bases, the J end by 0 bases, with 12 bases between. The CDR3 spans 17 residues. Germline V lookup: CDR1 MGHRA, CDR2 YSYEKL. The CDR3 nucleotides read TGCGCCAGCAGCCAAGATCGGGGGTTCGCTAGCAATCAGCCCCAGCATTTT. This translates into CASSQDRGFASNQPQHF.

The J gene is TRBJ1-2, the V gene TRBV7-9; D is unresolved. Germline V gives CDR1 SEHNR, CDR2 FQNEAQ (reference sequence). The CDR3 spans 14 residues. Between the trimmed V and J ends, which lost 3 bases and 1 base, there was a span of 9 bases. The CDR3 protein is CASSLGTNNYGYTF. As DNA, the CDR3 is TGTGCCAGCAGCTTGGGAACCAATAACTATGGCTACACCTTC.

The chain is built from TRBV18 and TRBJ2-7, with D possibly TRBD1 on 7 matching bases. Looked up from germline, CDR1 is KGHSH and CDR2 is LQKENI. The CDR3 spans 14 residues. Deletions cut 0 bases from V and 4 bases from J, with 10 bases between. The CDR3 is CASSPPQGRYEQYF. DNA for the CDR3: TGTGCCAGCTCACCACCACAGGGGAGGTACGAGCAGTACTTC. The entire variable domain, with the rest obtained from reference TRBV18 and TRBJ2-7, is as follows: NAGVMQNPRHLVRRRGQEARLRCSPMKGHSHVYWYRQLPEEGLKFMVYLQKENIIDESGMPKERFSAEFPKEGPSILRIQQVVRGDSAAYFCASSPPQGRYEQYFGPGTRLTVT.